This is a list of T cell receptor beta chains from one sample in a study of blood T cell repertoires in COVID-19. Using immunoSEQ multiplex PCR, the repertoire was profiled, and TCRdb retains in-frame clones only, with some absent. The profile shows 65,000 to 100,000 clones, roughly 80% of them singletons. Sample: peripheral blood. Every receptor here comes from an elderly woman with acute or convalescent COVID-19. The conserved cysteine and the conserved F or W are not part of the CDR3 here.

j_call: TRBJ1-1; v_call: TRBV7-9; cdr3_aa: ASSYTGTENTEAF
j_call: TRBJ1-1; v_call: TRBV4-3; cdr3_aa: ASSQDAQENTEAF
j_call: TRBJ1-1; v_call: TRBV4-2; cdr3_aa: ASSQVTTVGTKAF
j_call: TRBJ1-6; v_call: TRBV7-9; cdr3_aa: ASSLGGPSTSPLH
j_call: TRBJ1-1; v_call: TRBV4-2; cdr3_aa: ASSVRQGETEAF
j_call: TRBJ2-5; v_call: TRBV6-6; cdr3_aa: ASRRPQGSGTKETQY
j_call: TRBJ2-5; v_call: TRBV4-1; cdr3_aa: ASSQDPGGGETQY
j_call: TRBJ1-1; v_call: TRBV6-5; cdr3_aa: ASSLQGNTEAF
j_call: TRBJ1-2; v_call: TRBV19; cdr3_aa: ASLNPGGVYGYT
j_call: TRBJ2-7; v_call: TRBV3-1/TRBV3-2; cdr3_aa: ASSSRPAGQGLSSYEQY
j_call: TRBJ2-3; v_call: TRBV6-1; cdr3_aa: ASSVHPRGLAGGQDTQY
j_call: TRBJ1-1; v_call: TRBV28; cdr3_aa: ASSPLKPGQGGFATEAF
j_call: TRBJ2-3; v_call: TRBV6-5; cdr3_aa: ASSPAGTSTDTQY
j_call: TRBJ1-1; v_call: TRBV6-5; cdr3_aa: ASTDLGGLNTEAF
j_call: TRBJ1-5; v_call: TRBV7-2; cdr3_aa: ASSLPGIGNQPQH
j_call: TRBJ1-2; v_call: TRBV5-4; cdr3_aa: ASSSRTAVYGYT
j_call: TRBJ2-5; v_call: TRBV5-4; cdr3_aa: ASSLDAGEETQY
j_call: TRBJ1-1; v_call: TRBV14; cdr3_aa: ASRATGGINTEAF
j_call: TRBJ1-5; v_call: TRBV19; cdr3_aa: ASSSRTDFSNQPQH
j_call: TRBJ1-2; v_call: TRBV6-5; cdr3_aa: ASSSGYPRGYGYT
j_call: TRBJ1-2; v_call: TRBV7-9; cdr3_aa: ASSPGGQGNYGYT
j_call: TRBJ2-1; v_call: TRBV18; cdr3_aa: ASSPGQGAREQF
j_call: TRBJ1-1; v_call: TRBV11-2; cdr3_aa: ASSPRDRPLNTEAF
j_call: TRBJ1-1; v_call: TRBV11-3; cdr3_aa: ASSIRGNTEAF
j_call: TRBJ2-7; v_call: TRBV7-2; cdr3_aa: ASSLGAGSYEQY
j_call: TRBJ2-1; v_call: TRBV7-9; cdr3_aa: ASSLWSGGARNEQF
j_call: TRBJ1-6; v_call: TRBV6-5; cdr3_aa: ASSYQESPLH
j_call: TRBJ2-2; v_call: TRBV6-4; cdr3_aa: ASSLRDRGVVGELF
j_call: TRBJ1-2; v_call: TRBV5-6; cdr3_aa: ASSLGQNYGYT
j_call: TRBJ1-2; v_call: TRBV30; cdr3_aa: AWSVLTGGRGYT
j_call: TRBJ2-3; v_call: TRBV7-9; cdr3_aa: ASAKLGGYSTDTQY
j_call: TRBJ1-2; v_call: TRBV11-2; cdr3_aa: ASSLDVGGGEGYT
j_call: TRBJ2-6; v_call: TRBV6-5; cdr3_aa: ASSYQGGFGANVLT
j_call: TRBJ1-2; v_call: TRBV28; cdr3_aa: ATDRVNYGYT
j_call: TRBJ2-7; v_call: TRBV11-2; cdr3_aa: ASSVSQGTGLTYEQY